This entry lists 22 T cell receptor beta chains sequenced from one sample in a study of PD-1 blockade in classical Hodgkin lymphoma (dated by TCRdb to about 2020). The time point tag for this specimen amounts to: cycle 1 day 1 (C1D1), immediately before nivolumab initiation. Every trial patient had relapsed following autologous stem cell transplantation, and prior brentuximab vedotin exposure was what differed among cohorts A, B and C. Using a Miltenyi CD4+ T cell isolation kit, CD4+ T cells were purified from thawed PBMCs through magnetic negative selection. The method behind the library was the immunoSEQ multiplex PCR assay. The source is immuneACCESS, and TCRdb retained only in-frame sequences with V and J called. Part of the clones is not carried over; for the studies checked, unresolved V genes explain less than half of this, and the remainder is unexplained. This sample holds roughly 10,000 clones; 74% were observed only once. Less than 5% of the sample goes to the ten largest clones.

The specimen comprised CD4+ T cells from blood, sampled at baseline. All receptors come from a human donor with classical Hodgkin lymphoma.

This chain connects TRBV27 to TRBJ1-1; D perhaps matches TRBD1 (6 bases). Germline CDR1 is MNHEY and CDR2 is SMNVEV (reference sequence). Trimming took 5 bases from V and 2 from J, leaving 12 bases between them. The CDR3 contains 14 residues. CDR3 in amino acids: CASSHLQGNTEAFF. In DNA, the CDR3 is TGTGCCAGCAGTCACTTACAGGGTAACACTGAAGCTTTCTTT.

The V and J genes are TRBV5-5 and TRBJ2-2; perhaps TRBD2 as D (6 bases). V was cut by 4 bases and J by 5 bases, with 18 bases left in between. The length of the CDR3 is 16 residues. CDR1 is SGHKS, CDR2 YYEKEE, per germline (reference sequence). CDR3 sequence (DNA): TGTGCCAGCAGCCCTAGGTCGGGAGTGAAGACCGGGGAGCTGTTTTTT. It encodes CASSPRSGVKTGELFF. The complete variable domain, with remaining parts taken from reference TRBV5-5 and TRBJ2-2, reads DAGVTQSPTHLIKTRGQQVTLRCSPISGHKSVSWYQQVLGQGPQFIFQYYEKEERGRGNFPDRFSARQFPNYSSELNVNALLLGDSALYLCASSPRSGVKTGELFFGEGSRLTVL.

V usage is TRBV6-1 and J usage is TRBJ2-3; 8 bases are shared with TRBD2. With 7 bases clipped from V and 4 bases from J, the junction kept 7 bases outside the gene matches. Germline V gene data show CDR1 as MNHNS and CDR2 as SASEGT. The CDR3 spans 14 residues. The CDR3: CASIVAGGPDTQYF. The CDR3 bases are TGTGCCAGCATTGTGGCGGGAGGCCCAGATACGCAGTATTTT.

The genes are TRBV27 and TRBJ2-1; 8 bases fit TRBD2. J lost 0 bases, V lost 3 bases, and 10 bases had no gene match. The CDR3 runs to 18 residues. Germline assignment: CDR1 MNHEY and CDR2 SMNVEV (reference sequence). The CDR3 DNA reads TGTGCCAGCAGTTTTCGAGCTCTCAGCGGGAGCTCCTACAATGAGCAGTTCTTC. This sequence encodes CASSFRALSGSSYNEQFF.

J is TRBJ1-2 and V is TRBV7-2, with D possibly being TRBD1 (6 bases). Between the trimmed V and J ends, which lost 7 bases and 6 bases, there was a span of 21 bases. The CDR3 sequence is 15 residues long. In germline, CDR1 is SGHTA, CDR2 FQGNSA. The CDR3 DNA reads TGTGCCAGCATCACCGGGGGCGCCTCCAGGGATGGCTACACCTTC. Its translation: CASITGGASRDGYTF.

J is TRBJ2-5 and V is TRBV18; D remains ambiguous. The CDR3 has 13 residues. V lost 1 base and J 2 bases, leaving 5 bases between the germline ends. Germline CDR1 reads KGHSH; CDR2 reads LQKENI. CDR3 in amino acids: CASSPRVQETQYF. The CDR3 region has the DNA TGTGCCAGCTCACCACGGGTTCAAGAGACCCAGTACTTC.

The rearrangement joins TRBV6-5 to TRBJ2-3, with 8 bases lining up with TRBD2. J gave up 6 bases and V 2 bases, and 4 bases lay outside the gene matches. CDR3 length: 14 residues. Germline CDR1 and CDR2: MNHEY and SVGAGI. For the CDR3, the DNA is TGTGCCAGCAGTTACAACGGGAGGGGGGATACGCAGTATTTT. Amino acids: CASSYNGRGDTQYF.

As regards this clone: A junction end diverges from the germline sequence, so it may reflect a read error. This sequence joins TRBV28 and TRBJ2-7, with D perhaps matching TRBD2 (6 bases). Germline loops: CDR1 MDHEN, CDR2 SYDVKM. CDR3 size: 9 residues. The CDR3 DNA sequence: TGTGCCAGCGAGACGGGAGCGGACTTC. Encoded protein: CASETGADF.

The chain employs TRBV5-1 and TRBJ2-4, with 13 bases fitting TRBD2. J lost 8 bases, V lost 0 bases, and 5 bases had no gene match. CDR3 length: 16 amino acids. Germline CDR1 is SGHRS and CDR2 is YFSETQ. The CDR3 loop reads CASSLGGLAGIDIQYF. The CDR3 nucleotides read TGCGCCAGCAGCTTGGGGGGACTAGCGGGAATAGACATTCAGTACTTC.

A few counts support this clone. The CDR3 sequence: CASSAGTGNTEAFF. CDR3 in DNA: TGCGCCAGCAGCGCCGGGACAGGGAACACTGAAGCTTTCTTT. The chain is built from TRBV5-1 and TRBJ1-1; 8 bases match TRBD1. Germline lookup yields CDR1 SGHRS and CDR2 YFSETQ. J was trimmed by 1 base and V by 4 bases; bases with no gene match: 3. CDR3 length: 14 residues.

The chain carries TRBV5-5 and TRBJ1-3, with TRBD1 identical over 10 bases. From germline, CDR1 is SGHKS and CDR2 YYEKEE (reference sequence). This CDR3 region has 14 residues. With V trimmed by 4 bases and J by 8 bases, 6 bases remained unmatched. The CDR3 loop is CASSLGTGVDTIYF. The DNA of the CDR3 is TGTGCCAGCAGCCTGGGGACAGGGGTTGACACCATATATTTT.

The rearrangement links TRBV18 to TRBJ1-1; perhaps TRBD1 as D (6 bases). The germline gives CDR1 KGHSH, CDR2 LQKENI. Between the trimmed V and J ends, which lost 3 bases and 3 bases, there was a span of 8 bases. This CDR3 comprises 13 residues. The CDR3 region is CASSPHRDTEAFF. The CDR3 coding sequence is TGTGCCAGCTCACCTCACAGGGACACTGAAGCTTTCTTT.

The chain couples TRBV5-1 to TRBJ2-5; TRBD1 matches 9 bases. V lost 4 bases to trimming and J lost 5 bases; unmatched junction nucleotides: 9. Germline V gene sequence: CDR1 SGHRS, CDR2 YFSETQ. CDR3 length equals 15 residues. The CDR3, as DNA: TGCGCCAGCAGCCCGAATACAGGGGGCGATGAGACCCAGTACTTC. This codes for CASSPNTGGDETQYF. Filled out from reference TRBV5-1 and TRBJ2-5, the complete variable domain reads KAGVTQTPRYLIKTRGQQVTLSCSPISGHRSVSWYQQTPGQGLQFLFEYFSETQRNKGNFPGRFSGRQFSNSRSEMNVSTLELGDSALYLCASSPNTGGDETQYFGPGTRLLVL.

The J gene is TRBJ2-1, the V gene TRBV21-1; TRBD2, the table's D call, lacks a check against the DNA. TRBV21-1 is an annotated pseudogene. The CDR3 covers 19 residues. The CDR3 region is CASFPPGTSPNPSYNEQFF. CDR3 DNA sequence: TGTGCCAGCTTCCCCCCCGGGACTAGCCCCAACCCCTCCTACAATGAGCAGTTCTTC.

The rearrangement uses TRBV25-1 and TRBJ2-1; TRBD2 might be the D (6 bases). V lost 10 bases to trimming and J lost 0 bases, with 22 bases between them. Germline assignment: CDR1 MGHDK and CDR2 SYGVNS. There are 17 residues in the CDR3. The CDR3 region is CATQPGGGFGSYNEQFF. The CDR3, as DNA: TGTGCCACCCAACCAGGAGGAGGGTTCGGCTCCTACAATGAGCAGTTCTTC.

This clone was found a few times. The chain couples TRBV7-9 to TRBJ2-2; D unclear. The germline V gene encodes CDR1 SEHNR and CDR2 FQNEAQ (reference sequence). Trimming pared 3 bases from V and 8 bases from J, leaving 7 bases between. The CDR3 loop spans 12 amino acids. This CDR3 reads CASSFSKGELFF. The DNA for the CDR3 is TGTGCCAGCAGCTTTTCGAAGGGGGAGCTGTTTTTT. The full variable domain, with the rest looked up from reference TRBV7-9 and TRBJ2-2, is DTGVSQNPRHKITKRGQNVTFRCDPISEHNRLYWYRQTLGQGPEFLTYFQNEAQLEKSRLLSDRFSAERPKGSFSTLEIQRTEQGDSAMYLCASSFSKGELFFGEGSRLTVL.

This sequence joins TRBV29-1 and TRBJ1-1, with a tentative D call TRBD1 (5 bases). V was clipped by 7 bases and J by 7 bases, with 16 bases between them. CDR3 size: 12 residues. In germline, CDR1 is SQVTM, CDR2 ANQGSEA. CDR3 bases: TGCAGCGCCTTCCGGCAGGGAGGTGAAGCTTTCTTT. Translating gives CSAFRQGGEAFF.

As DNA, the CDR3 is TGCAGCGTCGCGGACTGGAGCTCCTACAATGAGCAGTTCTTC. It encodes CSVADWSSYNEQFF. The chain carries TRBV29-1 and TRBJ2-1; perhaps TRBD2 as D (5 bases). V was cut by 6 bases and J by 0 bases, with 12 bases left in between. CDR1 is SQVTM and CDR2 is ANQGSEA in the germline V gene. The CDR3 spans 14 residues.

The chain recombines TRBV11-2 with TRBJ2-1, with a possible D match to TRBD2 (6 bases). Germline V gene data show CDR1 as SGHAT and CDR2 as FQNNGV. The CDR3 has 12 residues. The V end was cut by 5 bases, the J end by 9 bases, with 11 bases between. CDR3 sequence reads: CASSRLGAEQFF. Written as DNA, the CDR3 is TGTGCCAGCAGCCGACTAGGGGCTGAGCAGTTCTTC.

CDR3: CASSGDRGNEQYF. CDR3 coding DNA: TGTGCCAGCAGTGGGGACAGGGGAAACGAGCAGTACTTC. The rearrangement joins TRBV2 to TRBJ2-7; 10 nucleotides agree with TRBD1. Germline trimming cut 4 bases from V and 5 bases from J; bases unmatched to any gene: 2. This CDR3 spans 13 amino acids. Germline V gives CDR1 SNHLY, CDR2 FYNNEI.

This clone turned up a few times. CDR3 bases: TGTGCCAGCAGTCCGGGGGAGCTCCATCAGCCCCAGCATTTT. This encodes CASSPGELHQPQHF. The chain carries TRBV6-1 and TRBJ1-5, with D possibly being TRBD1 (5 bases). Germline V CDR1 and CDR2: MNHNS, SASEGT. The CDR3 covers 14 residues. With 5 bases removed from V and 5 bases from J, the gap between germline ends came to 13 bases.

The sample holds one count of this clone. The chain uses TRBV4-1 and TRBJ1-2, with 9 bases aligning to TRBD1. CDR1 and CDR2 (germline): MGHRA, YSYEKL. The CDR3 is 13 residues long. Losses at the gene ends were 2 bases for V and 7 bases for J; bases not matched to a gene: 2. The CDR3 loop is CASSQTGGGGYTF. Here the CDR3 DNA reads TGCGCCAGCAGCCAAACAGGGGGCGGTGGCTACACCTTC.